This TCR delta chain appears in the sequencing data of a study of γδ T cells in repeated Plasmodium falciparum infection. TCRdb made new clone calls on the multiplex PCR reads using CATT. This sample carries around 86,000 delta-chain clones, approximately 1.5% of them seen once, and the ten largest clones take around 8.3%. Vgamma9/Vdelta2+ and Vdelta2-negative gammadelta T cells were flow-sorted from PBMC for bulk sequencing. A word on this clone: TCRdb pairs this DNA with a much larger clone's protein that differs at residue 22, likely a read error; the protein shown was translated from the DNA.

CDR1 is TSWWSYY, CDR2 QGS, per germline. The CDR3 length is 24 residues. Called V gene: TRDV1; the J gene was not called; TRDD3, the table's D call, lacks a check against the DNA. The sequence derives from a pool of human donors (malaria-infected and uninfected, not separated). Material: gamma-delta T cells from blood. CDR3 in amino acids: CALGEVFLRVPGGYDQPLTDKPIF. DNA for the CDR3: TGTGCTCTTGGGGAAGTTTTCCTACGAGTCCCTGGGGGATACGACCAGCCCCTCACCGATAAACCCATCTTT.